This entry lists 11 T cell receptor beta chains sequenced from one sample in a study of blood T cell repertoires in COVID-19. This table comes from immunoSEQ multiplex PCR, and its TCRdb copy is limited to in-frame clones, with some not included. The sample carries about 86,000 clones, around four fifths recorded once. The material sequenced was peripheral blood. The source of these receptors is a man aged 50-59 years with acute or convalescent COVID-19.

This clone appeared a single time. The chain carries TRBV18 and TRBJ1-2; 7 bases agree with TRBD1. The CDR3 length is 15 residues. J lost 8 bases, V lost 4 bases, and 13 bases had no gene match. Germline loops: CDR1 KGHSH, CDR2 LQKENI. The chain's CDR3 is CASSLNQQGTRGYTF. The CDR3 nucleotides are TGTGCCAGCTCACTCAACCAACAGGGGACGCGCGGCTACACCTTC.

The chain recombines TRBV5-1 with TRBJ2-7; 9 bases line up with TRBD1. J gave up 4 bases and V 4 bases, and 9 bases lay outside the gene matches. This CDR3 region has 15 residues. The germline gives CDR1 SGHRS, CDR2 YFSETQ. Here the CDR3 DNA reads TGCGCCAGCAGCGTGCCGGGACAGGGCGCGTACGAGCAGTACTTC. Its protein product is CASSVPGQGAYEQYF.

The rearrangement joins TRBV19 to TRBJ2-7; 8 bases are shared with TRBD2. The CDR3 length is 14 residues. Looked up from germline, CDR1 is LNHDA and CDR2 is SQIVND (reference sequence). The V gene end was trimmed by 3 bases and the J gene end by 1 base; junction bases not matched to a gene: 2. DNA for the CDR3: TGTGCCAGTAGTATTACTAGCGGTTCCTACGAGCAGTACTTC. It translates to CASSITSGSYEQYF.

The genes are TRBV2 and TRBJ2-7; D possibly corresponds to TRBD1 (5 bases). Trimming stripped 6 bases from V and 6 bases from J, with 9 bases between. This CDR3 spans 11 amino acids. From germline, CDR1 is SNHLY and CDR2 FYNNEI. The CDR3 is CASRFQGEQYF. DNA for the CDR3: TGTGCCAGCAGATTCCAGGGCGAGCAGTACTTC.

The J gene is TRBJ2-1, the V gene TRBV19; 15 nucleotides line up with TRBD2. The CDR3 is 14 residues long. With 8 bases clipped from V and 6 bases from J, the junction kept 2 bases outside the gene matches. From germline, CDR1 is LNHDA and CDR2 SQIVND (reference sequence). CDR3 residues: CASRTSGGANEQFF. The CDR3 DNA sequence: TGTGCCAGTCGGACTAGCGGGGGGGCCAATGAGCAGTTCTTC.

The chain employs TRBV7-8 and TRBJ1-2; 7 positions match TRBD1. Trimming at V came to 5 bases and at J to 5 bases, leaving 5 bases not matched to a gene. This CDR3 has 13 amino acids. The germline CDR1 and CDR2 sequences are SGHVS and FQNEAQ. CDR3 in DNA: TGTGCCAGCAGCCACGGGACAGCTTATGGCTACACCTTC. As protein: CASSHGTAYGYTF.

The chain couples TRBV27 to TRBJ2-1; the D gene is possibly TRBD1 (5 bases). CDR1 MNHEY and CDR2 SMNVEV come from the germline V gene (reference sequence). The CDR3 contains 11 residues. Trimming took off 10 bases at V and 5 bases at J, with 9 bases between the two ends. CDR3 nucleotide sequence: TGTGCCACACAGGAAGACAATGAGCAGTTCTTC. It specifies CATQEDNEQFF.

V is TRBV3-1 (or the pseudogene TRBV3-2) and J is TRBJ1-4, with a possible D match to TRBD1 (6 bases). This CDR3 is built from 16 residues. Germline values: CDR1 LGHDT, CDR2 YNNKEL (reference sequence). With 2 bases removed from V and 8 bases from J, the gap between germline ends came to 18 bases. The CDR3 protein is CASSQLRGGQREKLFF. In nucleotides, the CDR3 is TGTGCCAGCAGCCAACTAAGGGGGGGGCAAAGGGAAAAACTGTTTTTT.

The chain carries TRBV27 and TRBJ2-7; a possible D gene is TRBD1 (5 bases). The CDR3 has 13 amino acids. The germline V gene has CDR1 MNHEY and CDR2 SMNVEV (reference sequence). V lost 3 bases and J 0 bases, leaving 6 bases between the germline ends. CDR3 in amino acids: CASSFQGSYEQYF. DNA of the CDR3: TGTGCCAGCAGTTTTCAGGGCTCCTACGAGCAGTACTTC.

This chain connects TRBV28 to TRBJ1-5, with a tentative D call TRBD1 (5 bases). Germline CDR1 and CDR2: MDHEN and SYDVKM. With 2 bases removed from V and 4 bases from J, the gap between germline ends came to 18 bases. There are 17 residues in the CDR3. The CDR3 here is CASSLKVWEGTNQPQHF. The CDR3 region has the DNA TGTGCCAGCAGTTTAAAGGTTTGGGAGGGGACGAATCAGCCCCAGCATTTT.

The CDR3 sequence is CSASPSGLQYNEQFF. The CDR3 DNA is TGCAGTGCTAGTCCTAGCGGGTTACAGTACAATGAGCAGTTCTTC. The chain carries TRBV20-1 and TRBJ2-1, with TRBD2 identical over 8 bases. The CDR3 sequence is 15 residues long. The germline gives CDR1 DFQATT, CDR2 SNEGSKA (reference sequence). The trim removed 3 bases at V and 4 bases at J, leaving 8 bases unmatched.